Below, 15 T cell receptor beta chains from the same sample are listed, as sequenced in a study of blood T cell repertoires in COVID-19. Data came from immunoSEQ multiplex PCR; TCRdb stores just in-frame clones and leaves some out. The sample holds approximately 270,000 clones, around 85% seen once. Sample: peripheral blood. Receptors originate from a human donor with COVID-19, enrolled during active disease. The donor label of this sample is uncertain.

The rearrangement uses TRBV19 and TRBJ2-3; 9 bases line up with TRBD2. The germline CDR1 and CDR2 sequences are LNHDA and SQIVND (reference sequence). V shed 4 bases, J shed 5 bases, and the junction held 13 bases outside the gene matches. The CDR3 sequence is 17 residues long. Here the CDR3 reads CASSKREARREGDTQYF. The CDR3, as DNA: TGTGCCAGTAGTAAGCGGGAGGCCCGAAGGGAGGGAGATACGCAGTATTTT.

The V call is TRBV6-1, the J call TRBJ2-3, with D possibly TRBD2 on 6 matching bases. V shed 2 bases and J shed 4 bases, with 7 bases lying between them. CDR1 is MNHNS, CDR2 SASEGT, per germline. The CDR3 length is 13 residues. This CDR3 is CASSERRADTQYF. In nucleotides, the CDR3 is TGTGCCAGCAGTGAAAGGAGGGCAGATACGCAGTATTTT.

This clone was found a few times. V usage is TRBV7-2 and J usage is TRBJ1-1; 8 bases line up with TRBD1. Trimming cost V 7 bases and J 3 bases; bases outside gene matches: 7. The CDR3 length is 14 residues. Germline CDR1 SGHTA, CDR2 FQGNSA. CDR3 sequence (DNA): TGTGCCAGCACCGGACAGGGAGGTGACACTGAAGCTTTCTTT. Translated, it gives CASTGQGGDTEAFF.

The V and J genes are TRBV11-3 and TRBJ2-2, with D unclear. V lost 1 base and J 7 bases, leaving 16 bases between the germline ends. The CDR3 has 16 amino acids. From germline, CDR1 is SGHNT and CDR2 YENEEA. DNA for the CDR3: TGTGCCAGCAGCTTAGTCGGCGTAGCCCTCGGCGGGGAGCTGTTTTTT. The encoded protein is CASSLVGVALGGELFF.

J is TRBJ2-2 and V is TRBV27, with 7 bases aligning to TRBD1. After removal of 5 bases from V and 3 bases from J, the junction contained 15 bases not matched to a gene. The CDR3 spans 18 residues. Germline V gene lookup returns CDR1 MNHEY and CDR2 SMNVEV (reference sequence). The CDR3 region has the DNA TGTGCCAGCAGTAAAGCATACAGGGGCGCAGGGGACACCGGGGAGCTGTTTTTT. Amino acid sequence: CASSKAYRGAGDTGELFF.

The chain is built from TRBV12-3 or TRBV12-4 and TRBJ1-1; D is undetermined. The length of the CDR3 is 12 residues. V lost 1 base to trimming and J lost 4 bases, with 4 bases between them. Here the CDR3 reads CASSLESTEAFF. The CDR3 bases are TGTGCCAGCAGTTTAGAGAGCACTGAAGCTTTCTTT.

The J gene is TRBJ2-1, the V gene TRBV6-2 or TRBV6-3; 13 bases align to TRBD2. Trimming removed 7 bases from V and 4 bases from J; junction bases left unmatched: 7. The CDR3 length is 16 residues. Germline-derived CDR1 and CDR2 are MNHEY and SVGEGT. For the CDR3, the DNA is TGTGCCAGCACCCCAAGGACTAGCGGGAGATACAATGAGCAGTTCTTC. This encodes CASTPRTSGRYNEQFF.

The chain carries TRBV11-3 and TRBJ2-7; 7 bases are shared with TRBD1. V lost 1 base, J lost 3 bases, and 0 bases stayed unmatched. Germline-derived CDR1 and CDR2 are SGHNT and YENEEA. The CDR3 loop spans 13 amino acids. CDR3 in amino acids: CASSLGDSYEQYF. CDR3 nucleotide sequence: TGTGCCAGCAGCTTAGGGGACAGCTACGAGCAGTACTTC. Complete variable domain (other parts from reference TRBV11-3 and TRBJ2-7): EAGVVQSPRYKIIEKKQPVAFWCNPISGHNTLYWYLQNLGQGPELLIRYENEEAVDDSQLPKDRFSAERLKGVDSTLKIQPAELGDSAVYLCASSLGDSYEQYFGPGTRLTVT.

This clone was counted once. The genes are TRBV6-5 and TRBJ1-1; the match to TRBD1 covers 7 bases. The trim removed 5 bases at V and 5 bases at J, leaving 8 bases unmatched. The CDR3 sequence is 14 residues long. Germline V lookup: CDR1 MNHEY, CDR2 SVGAGI. CDR3 DNA sequence: TGTGCCAGCAGTAATTACAGGGGAAGGACTGAAGCTTTCTTT. As protein: CASSNYRGRTEAFF.

This chain joins TRBV7-2 and TRBJ2-7, with 8 bases that match TRBD2. The CDR3 consists of 15 residues. Germline V lookup: CDR1 SGHTA, CDR2 FQGNSA. J lost 5 bases, V lost 4 bases, and 10 bases had no gene match. Written as DNA, the CDR3 is TGTGCCAGCAGCTCCCAAGCGGGAGAAATCGACGAGCAGTACTTC. Amino acids: CASSSQAGEIDEQYF.

This clone appeared a few times. The V call is TRBV3-1 (or the pseudogene TRBV3-2), the J call TRBJ2-1; 7 bases fit TRBD2. Trimming removed 4 bases from V and 3 bases from J; junction bases left unmatched: 6. Per the germline V gene, CDR1 is LGHDT and CDR2 is YNNKEL (reference sequence). The length of the CDR3 is 15 residues. CDR3 sequence reads: CASSPRVAGYNEQFF. The CDR3 DNA is TGTGCCAGCAGCCCCAGGGTAGCGGGCTACAATGAGCAGTTCTTC.

V and J are TRBV7-9 and TRBJ1-3; D is ambiguous. CDR1 is SEHNR and CDR2 is FQNEAQ in the germline V gene (reference sequence). The CDR3 is 19 amino acids. Trimming took 5 bases from V and 4 from J, leaving 27 bases between them. CDR3 protein: CASSPSPLVSRGEGNTIYF. The CDR3 DNA follows: TGTGCCAGCAGCCCATCTCCATTGGTCTCCCGGGGTGAAGGAAACACCATATATTTT.

The V gene is TRBV5-1, the J gene TRBJ2-7; 8 nucleotides agree with TRBD2. The CDR3 has 15 residues. CDR1 and CDR2 (germline): SGHRS, YFSETQ. Unmatched junction bases numbered 6, after V lost 0 bases and J lost 4 bases. The CDR3 DNA reads as TGCGCCAGCAGCTTGGACAGCGGGAGTCCGTACGAGCAGTACTTC. It is translated as CASSLDSGSPYEQYF.

CDR3 residues: CASSIGLAGANTGELFF. CDR3 in DNA: TGTGCCAGCAGCATAGGACTAGCGGGAGCGAACACCGGGGAGCTGTTTTTT. The chain recombines TRBV3-1 (or the pseudogene TRBV3-2) with TRBJ2-2; TRBD2 agrees at 13 bases. The J segment lost 0 bases and the V segment lost 5 bases, leaving 3 bases of the junction unmatched. Germline V gene sequence: CDR1 LGHDT, CDR2 YNNKEL (reference sequence). The CDR3 consists of 17 residues.

This CDR3 reads CASSADLGAPNEQFF. The DNA of the CDR3 is TGTGCCAGCAGCGCAGACCTGGGGGCGCCCAATGAGCAGTTCTTC. The chain uses TRBV7-2 and TRBJ2-1; the D gene is possibly TRBD1 (6 bases). The CDR3 totals 15 residues. Germline V gene data show CDR1 as SGHTA and CDR2 as FQGNSA. V was clipped by 5 bases and J by 6 bases, with 17 bases between them.